Shown below are 17 T cell receptor beta chains from a single sample sequenced in a study of shared clonotypes between healthy human individuals. Assay used: immunoSEQ multiplex PCR; TCRdb lists only in-frame clones, some missing. The sample carries roughly 2 million clones, about 95% recorded once. Naive-designated CD8 cells lacked CD45RO, were positively enriched for CCR7, and omitted terminally differentiated effector memory CD45RA+ cells. Specimen: naive CD8+ T cells sorted from blood. The source is a man younger than 35 in good health.

The rearrangement links TRBV7-3 to TRBJ2-5; D not resolved. The CDR3 is 11 amino acids. V was pared by 8 bases and J by 7 bases, with 11 bases between. CDR1 is SGHTA and CDR2 is FQGTGA in the germline V gene. The CDR3 loop reads CASGPWVTQYF. The CDR3 DNA is TGTGCCAGCGGCCCATGGGTGACCCAGTACTTC.

The chain employs TRBV15 and TRBJ2-7; 7 nucleotides align to TRBD2. CDR3 size: 14 residues. V gave up 5 bases and J gave up 2 bases; unmatched junction bases: 6. The germline V gene encodes CDR1 LNHNV and CDR2 YYDKDF (reference sequence). In DNA form, the CDR3 reads TGTGCCACCAGCCCAGCTCGGGGGGCCTACGAGCAGTACTTC. Protein sequence: CATSPARGAYEQYF.

The V call is TRBV30, the J call TRBJ2-5; D unclear. Germline CDR1 is GTSNPN and CDR2 is SVGIG (reference sequence). Trimming took off 1 base at V and 3 bases at J, with 6 bases between the two ends. The CDR3 runs to 12 residues. The CDR3 here is CAWSGQKETQYF. The CDR3 DNA is TGTGCCTGGAGTGGCCAAAAAGAGACCCAGTACTTC.

The gene calls are TRBV4-3 and TRBJ2-2, with TRBD2 identical over 9 bases. CDR1 is LGHNA, CDR2 YSLEER, per germline. Trimming at V came to 3 bases and at J to 6 bases, leaving 11 bases not matched to a gene. CDR3 length equals 17 residues. CDR3 protein: CASSQDASSGIPGELFF. In nucleotides, the CDR3 is TGCGCCAGCAGCCAGGACGCCTCTAGCGGGATCCCCGGGGAGCTGTTTTTT.

The chain has TRBV5-6 and TRBJ2-7; no definite D call. There are 15 residues in the CDR3. Germline loops: CDR1 SGHDT, CDR2 YYEEEE. Deletions cut 7 bases from V and 3 bases from J, with 20 bases between. The CDR3 sequence: CASRMGGTTYYEQYF. The CDR3 DNA reads TGTGCCAGCCGTATGGGCGGAACCACCTACTACGAGCAGTACTTC.

The CDR3 spells CASSFTSGSTGGEQYF. The DNA for the CDR3 is TGTGCCAGCAGCTTTACTTCCGGATCAACGGGGGGCGAGCAGTACTTC. The gene calls are TRBV5-8 and TRBJ2-7; the match to TRBD2 covers 7 bases. The CDR3 is 16 residues long. Looked up from germline, CDR1 is SGHTS and CDR2 is YDEGEE. After removal of 2 bases from V and 6 bases from J, the junction contained 14 bases not matched to a gene.

The chain recombines TRBV7-9 with TRBJ2-3; D possibly uses TRBD1 or TRBD2 (7 bases each). The germline gives CDR1 SEHNR, CDR2 FQNEAQ (reference sequence). Trimming took off 3 bases at V and 4 bases at J, with 17 bases between the two ends. CDR3 size: 16 residues. The CDR3 bases are TGTGCCAGCAGCTTCGCCGCCTCAGGGGGGGCAGATACGCAGTATTTT. Amino acids: CASSFAASGGADTQYF.

The chain has TRBV13 and TRBJ1-1; D is unresolved. Trimming stripped 5 bases from V and 0 bases from J, with 7 bases between. This CDR3 spans 13 amino acids. CDR1 is PRHDT and CDR2 is FYEKMQ in the germline V gene (reference sequence). The CDR3 nucleotides read TGTGCCAGCAGCCCGATCATGAACACTGAAGCTTTCTTT. Amino acids: CASSPIMNTEAFF. Variable domain in full (rest from reference TRBV13 and TRBJ1-1): AAGVIQSPRHLIKEKRETATLKCYPIPRHDTVYWYQQGPGQDPQFLISFYEKMQSDKGSIPDRFSAQQFSDYHSELNMSSLELGDSALYFCASSPIMNTEAFFGQGTRLTVV.

The chain couples TRBV23-1 to TRBJ2-3, with D possibly being TRBD1 (6 bases). TRBV23-1 is noted as an ORF with a role that remains uncertain. The CDR3 loop spans 18 amino acids. The V gene lost 0 bases and the J gene lost 3 bases, with 19 bases spanning the gap. The CDR3: CASSQSSTGCTPTDTQYF. Written as DNA, the CDR3 is TGCGCCAGCAGTCAATCGTCAACAGGGTGTACGCCTACAGATACGCAGTATTTT.

V usage is TRBV6-6 and J usage is TRBJ2-7; the match to TRBD2 covers 9 bases. The V segment lost 6 bases and the J segment 0 bases; nucleotides outside the gene matches: 6. Germline-derived CDR1 and CDR2 are MNHNY and SVGAGI (reference sequence). The CDR3 extends over 15 amino acids. This CDR3 is CASSPISGSSYEQYF. For the CDR3, the DNA is TGTGCCAGCAGCCCCATTAGCGGGAGCTCCTACGAGCAGTACTTC.

The chain is built from TRBV28 and TRBJ2-7, with D perhaps TRBD1 (5 bases). Germline V CDR1 and CDR2: MDHEN, SYDVKM. V was cut by 7 bases and J by 3 bases, with 16 bases left in between. This CDR3 has 14 residues. The CDR3: CASTHRTTHYEQYF. The CDR3 DNA sequence: TGTGCCAGCACTCACAGGACAACCCACTACGAGCAGTACTTC.

Details on this clone: The sample carries other DNA sequences with the same CDR3. The gene calls are TRBV7-6 and TRBJ2-7; no reliable D call. Germline lookup yields CDR1 SGHVS and CDR2 FNYEAQ. V was cut by 6 bases and J by 2 bases, with 8 bases left in between. This CDR3 contains 12 residues. CDR3 in amino acids: CASSSGAYEQYF. The CDR3 DNA sequence: TGTGCCAGCAGTTCAGGTGCCTACGAGCAGTACTTC.

The CDR3 nucleotides read TGTGCCAGCAGTTTATTGGCTAGCGGGCCCCGGGAGCAGTTCTTC. This gives the protein CASSLLASGPREQFF. V gene TRBV27 combines with J gene TRBJ2-1, with TRBD2 identical over 8 bases. Germline CDR1 and CDR2: MNHEY and SMNVEV (reference sequence). With V trimmed by 1 base and J by 10 bases, 9 bases remained unmatched. The CDR3 sequence is 15 residues long.

This clone showed up just once. This chain connects TRBV11-1 to TRBJ2-1; 8 nucleotides match TRBD2. V lost 7 bases and J lost 7; bases outside the gene matches: 12. The CDR3 covers 15 residues. The germline V gene has CDR1 SGHAT and CDR2 FQDESV (reference sequence). As DNA, the CDR3 is TGTGCCAGCACTATAGCGGGGCCCATAGGGAATGAGCAGTTCTTC. Residues: CASTIAGPIGNEQFF.

The rearrangement uses TRBV27 and TRBJ2-7, with a tentative D call TRBD1 (6 bases). The germline gives CDR1 MNHEY, CDR2 SMNVEV (reference sequence). This CDR3 comprises 16 residues. The V end was cut by 3 bases, the J end by 3 bases, with 18 bases between. CDR3 sequence: CASSFAFQGHSYEQYF. The CDR3 DNA reads as TGTGCCAGCAGTTTCGCTTTTCAGGGACATAGCTACGAGCAGTACTTC.

Worth noting for this clone: The sample carries other DNA sequences with the same CDR3. This sequence joins TRBV27 and TRBJ2-7, with 11 bases fitting TRBD1. Germline trimming cut 4 bases from V and 4 bases from J; bases unmatched to any gene: 3. Germline V gives CDR1 MNHEY, CDR2 SMNVEV (reference sequence). This CDR3 has 14 residues. CDR3 nucleotide sequence: TGTGCCAGCAGTTGGACAGGGGGCGGGTACGAGCAGTACTTC. Its translation is CASSWTGGGYEQYF.

This sequence joins TRBV6-5 and TRBJ2-3; possibly TRBD2 for D (6 bases). The V gene lost 8 bases and the J gene lost 1 base, with 10 bases spanning the gap. Germline V lookup: CDR1 MNHEY, CDR2 SVGAGI. This CDR3 has 13 residues. CDR3 in DNA: TGTGCCAGCGCATCGGGGGGCACAGATACGCAGTATTTT. This codes for CASASGGTDTQYF.